This TCR beta chain was found in a study of blood T cell repertoires in COVID-19. Study details: COVID-19 samples from acute and convalescent phases originated in the United States, Italy and Spain. Nucleic acid was either cDNA or gDNA, and it came from T cells, B-cell-depleted T cells, or PBMCs.

The CDR3 extends over 16 amino acids. The junction had 8 bases not matched to a gene; V was cut back by 3 bases and J by 5 bases. CDR1 and CDR2 from the germline V gene are SGDLS and YYNGEE. How the authors handled the data: The assay estimated nucleated cells by amplifying reference gene primers. Libraries were prepared by immunoSEQ multiplex PCR; TCRdb keeps only in-frame clonotypes and omits some of them. V and J calls and clone size are as listed in that table; D and trimming were resolved from the DNA. The data show some 78,000 clones, about 83% seen once. Sequencing was done on a sample of peripheral blood. The sequence was collected from an elderly woman with active or convalescent COVID-19. The genes are TRBV9 and TRBJ2-5; 12 nucleotides match TRBD2. The CDR3 DNA is TGTGCCAGCAGCGCCTCTAGCGGGGGGGTAGGGGAGACCCAGTACTTC. It yields the protein CASSASSGGVGETQYF.